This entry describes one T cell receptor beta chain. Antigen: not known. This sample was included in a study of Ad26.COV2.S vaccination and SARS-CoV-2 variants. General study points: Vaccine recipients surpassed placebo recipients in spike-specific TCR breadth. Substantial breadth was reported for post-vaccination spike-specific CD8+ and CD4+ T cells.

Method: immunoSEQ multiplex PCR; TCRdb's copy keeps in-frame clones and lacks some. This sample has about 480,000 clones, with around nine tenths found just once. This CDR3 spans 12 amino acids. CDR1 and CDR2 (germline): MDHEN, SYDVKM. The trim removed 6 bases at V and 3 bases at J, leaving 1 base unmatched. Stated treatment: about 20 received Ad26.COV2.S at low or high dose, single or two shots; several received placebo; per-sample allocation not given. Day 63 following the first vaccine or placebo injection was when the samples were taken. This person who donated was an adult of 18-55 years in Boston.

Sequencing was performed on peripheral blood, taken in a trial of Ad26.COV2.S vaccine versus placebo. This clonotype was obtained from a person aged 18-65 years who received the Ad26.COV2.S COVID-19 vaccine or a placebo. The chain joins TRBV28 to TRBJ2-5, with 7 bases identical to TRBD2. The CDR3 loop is CASSSGEETQYF. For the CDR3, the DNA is TGTGCCAGCAGCAGCGGGGAAGAGACCCAGTACTTC.